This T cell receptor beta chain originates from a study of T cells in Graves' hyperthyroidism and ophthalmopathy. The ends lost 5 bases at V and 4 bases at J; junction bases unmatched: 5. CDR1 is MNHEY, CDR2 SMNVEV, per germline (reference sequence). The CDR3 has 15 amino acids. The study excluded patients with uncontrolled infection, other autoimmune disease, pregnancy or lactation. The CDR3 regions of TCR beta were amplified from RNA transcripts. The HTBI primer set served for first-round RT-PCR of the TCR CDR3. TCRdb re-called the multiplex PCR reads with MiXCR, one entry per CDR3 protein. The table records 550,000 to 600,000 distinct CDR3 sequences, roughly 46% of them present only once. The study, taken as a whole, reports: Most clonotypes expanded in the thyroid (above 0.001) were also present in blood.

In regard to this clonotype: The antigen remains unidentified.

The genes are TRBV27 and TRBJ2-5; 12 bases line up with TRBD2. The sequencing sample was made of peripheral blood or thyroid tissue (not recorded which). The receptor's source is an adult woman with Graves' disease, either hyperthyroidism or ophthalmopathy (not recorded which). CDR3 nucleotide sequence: TGTGCCAGCAGTCAGACTAGCGGGAGCGGAGAGACCCAGTACTTC. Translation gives CASSQTSGSGETQYF.